These 3 T cell receptor beta chains came from one sample sequenced in a study of monozygotic twins with inflammatory bowel disease. TCRdb reprocessed the 5' RACE reads and reports one entry per CDR3 protein, with no DNA. This repertoire comprises 200,000 to 250,000 distinct CDR3 sequences; its ten largest clones make up approximately 7.7%. The material sequenced was blood. The origin of the receptors is a human donor with ulcerative colitis or Crohn's disease, or a healthy co-twin of an affected twin (not recorded which).

The rearrangement links TRBV5-4 to TRBJ2-1; the D call from TCRdb, TRBD2, cannot be confirmed without DNA. CDR1 and CDR2 (germline): SGHNT, YYREEE (reference sequence). The CDR3 sequence is 15 residues long. The CDR3 protein is CASSVPSASYNEQFF. Full variable domain (missing parts from reference TRBV5-4 and TRBJ2-1): ETGVTQSPTHLIKTRGQQVTLRCSSQSGHNTVSWYQQALGQGPQFIFQYYREEENGRGNFPPRFSGLQFPNYSSELNVNALELDDSALYLCASSVPSASYNEQFFGPGTRLTVL.

The chain has TRBV7-2 and TRBJ1-5; no DNA is available, so the TRBD1 call from TCRdb remains unchecked. This CDR3 has 14 amino acids. Germline assignment: CDR1 SGHTA and CDR2 FQGNSA. CDR3: CASSLNRDNQPQHF. Drawing the rest from reference TRBV7-2 and TRBJ1-5, the complete variable domain is GAGVSQSPSNKVTEKGKDVELRCDPISGHTALYWYRQSLGQGLEFLIYFQGNSAPDKSGLPSDRFSAERTGGSVSTLTIQRTQQEDSAVYLCASSLNRDNQPQHFGDGTRLSIL.

The chain employs TRBV3-1 and TRBJ2-5; TCRdb designates TRBD1, a call that cannot be tested without DNA. Germline V CDR1 and CDR2: LGHDT, YNNKEL (reference sequence). The CDR3 contains 13 residues. CDR3 amino acids: CASSLRGAETQYF.